This TCR beta chain came from a study of PD-1 blockade in classical Hodgkin lymphoma. Study-level results: Baseline TCR diversity was reportedly lower in newly diagnosed patients than healthy donors. CD4+ TCR diversity, unlike CD8+, rose significantly by C4D1.

Autologous stem cell transplantation was followed by relapse in every patient, and brentuximab vedotin exposure varied. Patients had relapsed/refractory classical Hodgkin lymphoma with complete response, partial response or progressive disease as best response. Data came from immunoSEQ multiplex PCR; TCRdb stores just in-frame clones and leaves some out. The sample consists of tens of thousands of clones, around three quarters of them appearing once. The CDR3 contains 14 residues. CDR1 and CDR2 (germline): SEHNR, FQNEAQ (reference sequence). The ends were cut back, 4 bases at V and 7 bases at J, with 16 bases in the middle. On this clone: The antigen is unknown.

The receptor was derived from a human donor with classical Hodgkin lymphoma. Sample: peripheral blood mononuclear cells (PBMCs), taken before the second cycle of nivolumab. This chain uses TRBV7-9 with TRBJ1-1; D not resolved. Here the CDR3 reads CASSSPGSADEAFF. As DNA, the CDR3 is TGTGCCAGCAGCTCCCCCGGGTCCGCGGATGAAGCTTTCTTT.